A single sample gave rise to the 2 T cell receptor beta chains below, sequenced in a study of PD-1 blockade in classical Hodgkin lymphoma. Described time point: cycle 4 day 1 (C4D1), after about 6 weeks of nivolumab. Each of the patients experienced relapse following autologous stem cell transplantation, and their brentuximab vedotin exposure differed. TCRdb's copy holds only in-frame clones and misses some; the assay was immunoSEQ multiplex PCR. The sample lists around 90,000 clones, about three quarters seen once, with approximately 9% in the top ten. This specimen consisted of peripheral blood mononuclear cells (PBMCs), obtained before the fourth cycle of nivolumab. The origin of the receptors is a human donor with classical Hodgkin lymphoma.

CDR3 in DNA: TGTGCCAGTGGATACTATCCCTCTGGAAACACCATATATTTT. Protein sequence: CASGYYPSGNTIYF. The gene calls are TRBV19 and TRBJ1-3, with D hard to call. CDR3 length equals 14 residues. CDR1 and CDR2 (germline): LNHDA, SQIVND (reference sequence). V gave up 8 bases and J gave up 0 bases, with 11 bases separating them.

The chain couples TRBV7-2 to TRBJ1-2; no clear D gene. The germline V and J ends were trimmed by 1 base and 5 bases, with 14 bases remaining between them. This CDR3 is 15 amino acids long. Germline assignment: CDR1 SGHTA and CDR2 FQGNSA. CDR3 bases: TGTGCCAGCAGCTTAGATTGGGCGGTCCCTTATGGCTACACCTTC. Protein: CASSLDWAVPYGYTF.